This TCR beta chain was profiled in a study of T cells after yellow fever vaccination. Notes on the study in general: Reappearing after the booster were most of the clones from primary vaccination (around 95% CD4, about 88% CD8). It was the secondary response that reached its peak faster, day 5 versus 15, but it was weaker.

The length of the CDR3 is 16 residues. Germline trimming cut 5 bases from V and 5 bases from J; bases unmatched to any gene: 10. MiXCR was run by TCRdb on the 5' RACE reads, yielding one entry per CDR3 protein. The profile shows 170,000 or so distinct CDR3 sequences, about 6.2% of them singletons. On this clonotype itself: Its antigen is not known.

This chain links TRBV12-3 or TRBV12-4 with TRBJ2-2, with 8 bases matching TRBD2. The sequence came from a man between 18 and 29 years old who received the YFV17D yellow fever vaccine. Sequenced here: CD4+ T cells sorted from PBMCs, sampled on the day of the first yellow fever vaccination. This CDR3 reads CASSPGLGAGTGELFF. CDR3 DNA sequence: TGTGCCAGCAGTCCGGGACTAGGCGCGGGGACCGGGGAGCTGTTTTTT.